The 12 T cell receptor beta chains presented below share a single source sample, sequenced in a study of shared clonotypes between healthy human individuals. Using immunoSEQ multiplex PCR, the repertoire was profiled, and TCRdb retains in-frame clones only, with some absent. The sample consists of over a million clones, roughly 96% of them appearing once. Sequenced material: naive CD4+ T cells sorted from blood. Stated subset: CD45RA+ positively selected. The receptors stem from a man aged 25-45 years in good health.

The count of this clone is one. This CDR3 reads CAICEDRAPGEQYF. The CDR3 DNA reads as TGTGCCATATGCGAAGACAGGGCTCCTGGCGAGCAGTACTTC. The rearrangement uses TRBV10-3 and TRBJ2-7, with 7 bases aligning to TRBD1. Germline V lookup: CDR1 ENHRY, CDR2 SYGVKD. The CDR3 length is 14 residues. J gave up 6 bases and V 9 bases, and 14 bases lay outside the gene matches.

The chain employs TRBV29-1 and TRBJ2-4, with D hard to call. The CDR3 length is 14 residues. Germline V CDR1 and CDR2: SQVTM, ANQGSEA. V shed 6 bases and J shed 0 bases, with 12 bases lying between them. DNA for the CDR3: TGCAGCGTCGGTTACGCTGTAGCCAAAAACATTCAGTACTTC. Its translation: CSVGYAVAKNIQYF.

J is TRBJ2-7 and V is TRBV14; 12 nucleotides align to TRBD2. This CDR3 comprises 19 residues. Germline V gene data show CDR1 as SGHDN and CDR2 as FVKESK. With 1 base clipped from V and 5 bases from J, the junction kept 15 bases outside the gene matches. CDR3 protein: CASSQGVRTSGTWYDEQYF. The CDR3, as DNA: TGTGCCAGCAGCCAAGGAGTTAGGACTAGCGGGACCTGGTACGACGAGCAGTACTTC.

The sample holds one count of this clone. The chain couples TRBV11-2 to TRBJ2-7; perhaps TRBD2 as D (6 bases). This CDR3 contains 14 residues. V was clipped by 4 bases and J by 6 bases, with 16 bases between them. Germline V CDR1 and CDR2: SGHAT, FQNNGV. CDR3: CASSSLRLVVEQYF. The CDR3 nucleotides are TGTGCCAGCAGCTCCCTTCGACTAGTGGTCGAGCAGTACTTC.

The rearrangement links TRBV7-2 to TRBJ1-1; D uncertain. Germline CDR1 reads SGHTA; CDR2 reads FQGNSA. CDR3 length: 15 residues. The V end lost 0 bases, the J end lost 8 bases, and 16 bases lay between the germline ends. CDR3 sequence (DNA): TGTGCCAGCAGCTTAGCTCAGTCCCTCACGACGGAAGCTTTCTTT. Its protein product is CASSLAQSLTTEAFF.

In regard to this clone: At the DNA level, this CDR3 is encoded by other sequences in the same sample as well. V is TRBV7-9 and J is TRBJ2-5, with D unclear. CDR3 length: 14 residues. With 3 bases removed from V and 0 bases from J, the gap between germline ends came to 8 bases. In germline, CDR1 is SEHNR, CDR2 FQNEAQ (reference sequence). The CDR3, as DNA: TGTGCCAGCAGCTTTGCGGAGTACCAAGAGACCCAGTACTTC. Protein: CASSFAEYQETQYF.

The chain is built from TRBV2 and TRBJ1-4; unclear D gene. Germline CDR1 and CDR2: SNHLY and FYNNEI. This CDR3 region has 15 residues. V was pared by 5 bases and J by 3 bases, with 13 bases between. Here the CDR3 DNA reads TGTGCCAGCAGTTCGGGGAGTGTACCTAATGAAAAACTGTTTTTT. It translates to CASSSGSVPNEKLFF. Supplemented by reference TRBV2 and TRBJ1-4, the full variable domain reads EPEVTQTPSHQVTQMGQEVILRCVPISNHLYFYWYRQILGQKVEFLVSFYNNEISEKSEIFDDQFSVERPDGSNFTLKIRSTKLEDSAMYFCASSSGSVPNEKLFFGSGTQLSVL.

This chain uses TRBV25-1 with TRBJ2-7, with a tentative D call TRBD2 (5 bases). CDR3 size: 14 residues. Germline V lookup: CDR1 MGHDK, CDR2 SYGVNS. Between the trimmed V and J ends, which lost 4 bases and 3 bases, there was a span of 13 bases. In DNA, the CDR3 is TGTGCCAGCAGTGCAAGGGAGATCCTCTACGAGCAGTACTTC. It yields the protein CASSAREILYEQYF.

The chain couples TRBV7-2 to TRBJ2-3; D is unclear. Germline CDR1 is SGHTA and CDR2 is FQGNSA. V gave up 5 bases and J gave up 0 bases, with 9 bases separating them. The CDR3 covers 14 residues. The CDR3 sequence is CASSTRPSTDTQYF. CDR3 bases: TGTGCCAGCAGCACACGCCCTAGCACAGATACGCAGTATTTT.

The chain uses TRBV28 and TRBJ2-2; D gene uncertain. V was shortened by 6 bases and J by 4 bases, with 9 bases between the two germline ends. The germline CDR1 and CDR2 sequences are MDHEN and SYDVKM. The CDR3 loop spans 13 amino acids. The CDR3 region is CASRPAITGELFF. The CDR3 nucleotides read TGTGCCAGCAGGCCAGCAATCACCGGGGAGCTGTTTTTT.

The chain has TRBV5-4 and TRBJ2-2, with D possibly matching TRBD2 (6 bases). Germline V CDR1 and CDR2: SGHNT, YYREEE (reference sequence). The germline V and J ends were trimmed by 4 bases and 1 base, with 14 bases remaining between them. The CDR3 sequence is 16 residues long. The CDR3 here is CASSGGLGRNTGELFF. In DNA form, the CDR3 reads TGTGCCAGCAGCGGGGGGTTGGGGCGGAACACCGGGGAGCTGTTTTTT.

This clone was recorded only once. The gene calls are TRBV2 and TRBJ2-1, with 11 bases matching TRBD2. V lost 0 bases, J lost 6 bases, and 4 bases stayed unmatched. The length of the CDR3 is 16 residues. Germline V gives CDR1 SNHLY, CDR2 FYNNEI. Here the CDR3 reads CASSEASGRVGNEQFF. CDR3 DNA sequence: TGTGCCAGCAGTGAAGCTAGCGGGAGGGTGGGCAATGAGCAGTTCTTC.